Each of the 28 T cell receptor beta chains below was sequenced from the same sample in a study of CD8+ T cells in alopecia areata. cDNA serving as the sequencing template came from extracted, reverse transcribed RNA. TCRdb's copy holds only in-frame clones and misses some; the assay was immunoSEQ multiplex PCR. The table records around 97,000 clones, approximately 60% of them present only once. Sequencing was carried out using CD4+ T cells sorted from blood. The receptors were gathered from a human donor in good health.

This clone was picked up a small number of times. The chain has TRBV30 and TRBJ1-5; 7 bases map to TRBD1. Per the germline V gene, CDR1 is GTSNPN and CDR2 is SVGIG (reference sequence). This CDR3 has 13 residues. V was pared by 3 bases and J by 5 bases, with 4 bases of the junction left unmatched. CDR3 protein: CAWSSGGYQPQHF. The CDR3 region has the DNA TGTGCCTGGAGCTCAGGGGGGTATCAGCCCCAGCATTTT.

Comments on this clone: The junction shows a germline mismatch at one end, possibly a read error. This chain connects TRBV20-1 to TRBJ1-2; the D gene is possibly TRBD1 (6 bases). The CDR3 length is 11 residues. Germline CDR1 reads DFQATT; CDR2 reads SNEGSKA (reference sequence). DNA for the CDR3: TGCAGTGCTAGGGACAGCTATAGCTACACCTTC. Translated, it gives CSARDSYSYTF.

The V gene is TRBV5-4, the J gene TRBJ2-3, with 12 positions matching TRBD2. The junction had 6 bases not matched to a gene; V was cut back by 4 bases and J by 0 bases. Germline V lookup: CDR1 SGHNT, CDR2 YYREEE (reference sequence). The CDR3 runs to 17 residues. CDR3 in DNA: TGTGCCAGCAGCCAACTCCTAGCGGGGGGGAGCACAGATACGCAGTATTTT. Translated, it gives CASSQLLAGGSTDTQYF.

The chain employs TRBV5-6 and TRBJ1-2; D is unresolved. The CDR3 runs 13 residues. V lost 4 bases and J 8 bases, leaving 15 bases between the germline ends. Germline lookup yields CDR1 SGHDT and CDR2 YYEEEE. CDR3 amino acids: CASSLGRVGGYTF. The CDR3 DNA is TGTGCCAGCAGCCTAGGACGTGTTGGAGGCTACACCTTC.

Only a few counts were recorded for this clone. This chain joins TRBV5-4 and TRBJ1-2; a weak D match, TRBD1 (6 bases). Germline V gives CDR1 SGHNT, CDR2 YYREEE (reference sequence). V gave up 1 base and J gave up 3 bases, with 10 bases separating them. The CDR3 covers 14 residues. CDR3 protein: CASSLPGEDYGYTF. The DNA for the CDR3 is TGTGCCAGCAGCTTGCCAGGGGAGGACTATGGCTACACCTTC.

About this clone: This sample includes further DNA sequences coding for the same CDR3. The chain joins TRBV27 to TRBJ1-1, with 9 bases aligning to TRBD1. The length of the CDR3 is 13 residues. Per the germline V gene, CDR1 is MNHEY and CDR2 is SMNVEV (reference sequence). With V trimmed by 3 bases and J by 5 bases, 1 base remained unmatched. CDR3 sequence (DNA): TGTGCCAGCAGTTTGACAGGGGGTACTGAAGCTTTCTTT. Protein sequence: CASSLTGGTEAFF.

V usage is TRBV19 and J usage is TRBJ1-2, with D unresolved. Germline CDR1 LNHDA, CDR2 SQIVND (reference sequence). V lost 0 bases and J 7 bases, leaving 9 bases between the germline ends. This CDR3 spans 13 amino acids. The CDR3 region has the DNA TGTGCCAGTAGTATAGACCTGTGGAGTGGCTACACCTTC. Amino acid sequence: CASSIDLWSGYTF.

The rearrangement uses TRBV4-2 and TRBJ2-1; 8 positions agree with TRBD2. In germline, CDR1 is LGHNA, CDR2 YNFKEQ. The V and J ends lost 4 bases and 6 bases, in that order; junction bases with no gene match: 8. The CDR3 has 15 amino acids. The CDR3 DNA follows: TGTGCCAGCAGCCCACCGGGGGGGCCGGGCAATGAGCAGTTCTTC. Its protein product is CASSPPGGPGNEQFF.

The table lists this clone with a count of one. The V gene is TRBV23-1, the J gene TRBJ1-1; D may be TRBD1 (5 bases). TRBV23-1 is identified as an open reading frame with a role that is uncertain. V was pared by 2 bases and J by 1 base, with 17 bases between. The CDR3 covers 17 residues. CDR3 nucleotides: TGCGCCAGCAGTCAACCCAAGCCGACAGCAACGAACACTGAAGCTTTCTTT. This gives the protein CASSQPKPTATNTEAFF.

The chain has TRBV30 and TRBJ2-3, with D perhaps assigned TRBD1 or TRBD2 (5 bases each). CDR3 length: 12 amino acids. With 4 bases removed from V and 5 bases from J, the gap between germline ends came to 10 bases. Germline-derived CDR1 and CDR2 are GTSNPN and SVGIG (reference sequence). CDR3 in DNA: TGTGCCTGGACAGGGAGTGGAGATACGCAGTATTTT. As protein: CAWTGSGDTQYF. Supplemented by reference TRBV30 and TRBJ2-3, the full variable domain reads SQTIHQWPATLVQPVGSPLSLECTVEGTSNPNLYWYRQAAGRGLQLLFYSVGIGQISSEVPQNLSASRPQDRQFILSSKKLLLSDSGFYLCAWTGSGDTQYFGPGTRLTVL.

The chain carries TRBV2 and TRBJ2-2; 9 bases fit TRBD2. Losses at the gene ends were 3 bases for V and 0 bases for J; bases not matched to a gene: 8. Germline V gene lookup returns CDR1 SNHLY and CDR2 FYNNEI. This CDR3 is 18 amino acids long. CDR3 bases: TGTGCCAGCAGTGACGTAGGGCTAGCGGGAACGAACACCGGGGAGCTGTTTTTT. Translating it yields CASSDVGLAGTNTGELFF.

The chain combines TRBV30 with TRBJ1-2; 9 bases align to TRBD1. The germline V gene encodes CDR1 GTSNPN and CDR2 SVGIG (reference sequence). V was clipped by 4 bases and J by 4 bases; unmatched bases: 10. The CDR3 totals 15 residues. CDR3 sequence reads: CAWKRGQGGGYGYTF. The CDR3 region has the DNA TGTGCCTGGAAACGGGGACAGGGAGGCGGCTATGGCTACACCTTC.

The CDR3 protein is CASSYIGQGCNQPQHF. CDR3 sequence (DNA): TGTGCCAGCAGTTACATAGGACAGGGCTGCAATCAGCCCCAGCATTTT. The V and J genes are TRBV6-5 and TRBJ1-5; 8 nucleotides line up with TRBD1. This CDR3 comprises 16 residues. From germline, CDR1 is MNHEY and CDR2 SVGAGI. V lost 2 bases, J lost 2 bases, and 5 bases stayed unmatched.

CDR3 in DNA: TGTGCCAGCAGTGGGGGGCAGGGAGCAAATCAGCCCCAGCATTTT. Protein product: CASSGGQGANQPQHF. This chain uses TRBV27 with TRBJ1-5; tentative D call: TRBD1 (6 bases). The V end was cut by 5 bases, the J end by 4 bases, with 15 bases between. There are 15 residues in the CDR3. Per the germline V gene, CDR1 is MNHEY and CDR2 is SMNVEV (reference sequence).

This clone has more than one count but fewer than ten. CDR3 in amino acids: CATSISTVVTEAFF. CDR3 coding DNA: TGTGCCACCAGCATTTCTACTGTAGTTACTGAAGCTTTCTTT. The chain joins TRBV15 to TRBJ1-1; no clear D gene. The germline V gene encodes CDR1 LNHNV and CDR2 YYDKDF (reference sequence). There are 14 residues in the CDR3. V gave up 4 bases and J gave up 5 bases, with 14 bases separating them.

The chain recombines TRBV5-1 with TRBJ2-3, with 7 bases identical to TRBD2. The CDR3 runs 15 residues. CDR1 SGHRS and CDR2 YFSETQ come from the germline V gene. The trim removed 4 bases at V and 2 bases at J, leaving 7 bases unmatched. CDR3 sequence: CASSPPGGITDTQYF. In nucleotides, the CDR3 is TGCGCCAGCAGCCCCCCCGGGGGGATCACAGATACGCAGTATTTT.

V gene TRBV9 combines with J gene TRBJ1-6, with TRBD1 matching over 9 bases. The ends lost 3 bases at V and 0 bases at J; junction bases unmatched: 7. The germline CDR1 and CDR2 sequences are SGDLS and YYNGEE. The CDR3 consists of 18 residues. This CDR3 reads CASSAGQGGSSYNSPLHF. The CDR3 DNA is TGTGCCAGCAGCGCGGGACAGGGCGGGAGCTCCTATAATTCACCCCTCCACTTT.

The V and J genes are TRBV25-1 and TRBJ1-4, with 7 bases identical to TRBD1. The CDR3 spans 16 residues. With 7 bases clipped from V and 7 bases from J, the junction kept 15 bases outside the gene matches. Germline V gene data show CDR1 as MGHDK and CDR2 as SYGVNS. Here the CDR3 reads CASTSAGTGVSEKLFF. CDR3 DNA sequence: TGTGCCAGCACCTCCGCCGGAACAGGGGTTTCTGAAAAACTGTTTTTT.

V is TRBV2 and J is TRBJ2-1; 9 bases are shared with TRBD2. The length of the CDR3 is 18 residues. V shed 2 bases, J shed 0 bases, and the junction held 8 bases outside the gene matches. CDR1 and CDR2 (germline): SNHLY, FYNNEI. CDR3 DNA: TGTGCCAGCAGTGAAAGAGCGGGGGGCTCCAGCTCCTACAATGAGCAGTTCTTC. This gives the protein CASSERAGGSSSYNEQFF.

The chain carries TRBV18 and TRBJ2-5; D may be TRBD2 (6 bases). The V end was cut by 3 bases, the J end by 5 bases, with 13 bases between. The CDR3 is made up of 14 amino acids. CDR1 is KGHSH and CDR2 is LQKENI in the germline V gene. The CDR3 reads CASSPLDGGETQYF. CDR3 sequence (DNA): TGTGCCAGCTCACCGCTCGATGGAGGGGAGACCCAGTACTTC.

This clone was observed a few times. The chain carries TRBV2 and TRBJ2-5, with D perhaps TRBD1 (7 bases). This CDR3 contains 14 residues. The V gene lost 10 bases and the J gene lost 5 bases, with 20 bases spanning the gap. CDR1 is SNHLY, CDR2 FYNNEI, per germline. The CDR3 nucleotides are TGTGCCACCAAGACCGACAGGGCGGGGGAGACCCAGTACTTC. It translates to CATKTDRAGETQYF.

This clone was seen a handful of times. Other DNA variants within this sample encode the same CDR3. The CDR3 spells CASSQEFADTQYF. The CDR3 DNA is TGTGCCAGCAGCCAAGAATTCGCGGATACGCAGTATTTT. The V gene is TRBV4-2, the J gene TRBJ2-3; D is undetermined. Trimming stripped 0 bases from V and 6 bases from J, with 7 bases between. CDR3 length: 13 residues. The germline CDR1 and CDR2 sequences are LGHNA and YNFKEQ.

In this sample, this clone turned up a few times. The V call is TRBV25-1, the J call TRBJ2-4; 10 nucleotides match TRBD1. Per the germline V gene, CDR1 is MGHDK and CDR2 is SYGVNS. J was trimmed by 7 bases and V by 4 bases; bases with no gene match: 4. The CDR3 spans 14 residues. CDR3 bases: TGTGCCAGCAGTGCCGGACAGGGGGGGAACATTCAGTACTTC. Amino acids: CASSAGQGGNIQYF.

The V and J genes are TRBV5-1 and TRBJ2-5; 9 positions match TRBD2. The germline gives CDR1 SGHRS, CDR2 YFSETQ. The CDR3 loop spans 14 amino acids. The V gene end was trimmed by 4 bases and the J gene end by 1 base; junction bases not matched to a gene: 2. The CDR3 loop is CASSQTSGQETQYF. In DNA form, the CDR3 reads TGCGCCAGCAGCCAGACTAGCGGCCAAGAGACCCAGTACTTC.

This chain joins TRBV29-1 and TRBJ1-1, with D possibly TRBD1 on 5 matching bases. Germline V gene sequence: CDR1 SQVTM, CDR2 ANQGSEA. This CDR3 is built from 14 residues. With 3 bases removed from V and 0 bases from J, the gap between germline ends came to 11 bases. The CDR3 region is CSVDPQAMNTEAFF. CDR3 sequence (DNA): TGCAGCGTTGACCCACAGGCTATGAACACTGAAGCTTTCTTT.

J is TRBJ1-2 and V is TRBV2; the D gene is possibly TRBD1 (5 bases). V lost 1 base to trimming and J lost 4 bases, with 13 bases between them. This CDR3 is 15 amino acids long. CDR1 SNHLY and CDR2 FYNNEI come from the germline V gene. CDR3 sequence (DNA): TGTGCCAGCAGTGAAGAGGGGCAGGGATTCTATGGCTACACCTTC. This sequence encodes CASSEEGQGFYGYTF.

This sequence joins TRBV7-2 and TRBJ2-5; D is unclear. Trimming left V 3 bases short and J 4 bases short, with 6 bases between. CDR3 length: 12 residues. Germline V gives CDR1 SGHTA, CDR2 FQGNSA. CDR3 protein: CASSFLAETQYF. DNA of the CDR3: TGTGCCAGCAGCTTCTTGGCAGAGACCCAGTACTTC. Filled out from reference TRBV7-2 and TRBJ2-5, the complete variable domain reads GAGVSQSPSNKVTEKGKDVELRCDPISGHTALYWYRQSLGQGLEFLIYFQGNSAPDKSGLPSDRFSAERTGGSVSTLTIQRTQQEDSAVYLCASSFLAETQYFGPGTRLLVL.

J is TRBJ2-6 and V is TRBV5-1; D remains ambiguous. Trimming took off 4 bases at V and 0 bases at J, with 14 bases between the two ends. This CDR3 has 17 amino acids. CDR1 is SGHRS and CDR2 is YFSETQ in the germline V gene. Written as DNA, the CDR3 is TGCGCCAGCAGCCTTAACCCCCGTGGCTCTGGGGCCAACGTCCTGACTTTC. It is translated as CASSLNPRGSGANVLTF.